The rows below give T cell receptor beta chains drawn from one sample of a study of identical twins. MiXCR, run by TCRdb on the 5' RACE reads, gives a single entry per CDR3 protein. The sample has fewer than 800,000 distinct CDR3 sequences; 7% to 7.5% are singletons. These sequences were also reported in another study, on yellow fever vaccine responses in identical twins.

The sequenced sample was PBMCs. The receptors were gathered from a woman aged 18-29 years in good health. CDR3s include the opening cysteine and the closing phenylalanine or tryptophan. A D gene is named only where the DNA matches it firmly. Some rows have no size entry. The others give once, few or many, or a class for an expanded clone.

J gene,D gene,clone size,V gene,CDR3 protein,CDR3 DNA
TRBJ2-2,TRBD2,many,TRBV4-2,CASSTGLAGWELFF,TGTGCCAGCAGCACCGGACTAGCGGGCTGGGAGCTGTTTTTT
TRBJ2-2,TRBD2,few,TRBV7-8,CASSFIETSGYTGELFF,TGTGCCAGCAGCTTTATCGAGACTAGCGGGTACACCGGGGAGCTGTTTTTT
TRBJ1-5,NA,NA,TRBV12-3/TRBV12-4,CASSFGGPNQPQHF,TGTGCCAGCAGTTTTGGGGGCCCGAATCAGCCCCAGCATTTT
TRBJ2-3,NA,few,TRBV15,CATSNRVEADTQYF,TGTGCCACCAGCAATCGGGTTGAAGCAGATACGCAGTATTTT
TRBJ1-1,NA,many,TRBV6-6,CASSYGHTEAFF,TGTGCCAGCAGTTATGGACACACTGAAGCTTTCTTT
TRBJ1-1,NA,few,TRBV7-9,CASSPGQALMNTEAFF,TGTGCCAGCAGCCCGGGCCAGGCCCTTATGAACACTGAAGCTTTCTTT
TRBJ2-1,TRBD2,NA,TRBV24-1,CATSDRTSAGLEQFF,TGTGCCACCAGTGATAGGACTAGCGCCGGTCTTGAGCAGTTCTTC
TRBJ2-7,TRBD1,many,TRBV3-1,CASSHGTVVAYEQYF,TGTGCCAGCAGCCACGGGACAGTGGTGGCCTACGAGCAGTACTTC
TRBJ2-7,TRBD2,NA,TRBV29-1,CSVEDTSGSNEQYF,TGCAGCGTTGAAGATACTAGCGGGAGCAACGAGCAGTACTTC
TRBJ2-7,NA,NA,TRBV20-1,CSASPVSSSYEQYF,TGCAGTGCTAGCCCAGTCTCGAGCTCCTACGAGCAGTACTTC
TRBJ2-7,NA,few,TRBV6-5,CASSSRVTFYEQYF,TGTGCCAGCAGTTCCAGGGTTACTTTTTACGAGCAGTACTTC
TRBJ2-7,TRBD2,NA,TRBV29-1,CSVGGGTDPYEQYF,TGCAGCGTTGGGGGAGGGACGGATCCCTACGAGCAGTACTTC
TRBJ1-1,NA,NA,TRBV5-1,CASSARGDNHEAFF,TGCGCCAGCAGCGCCCGCGGGGACAACCACGAAGCTTTCTTT
TRBJ2-1,NA,few,TRBV28,CASSLPGGFNEQFF,TGTGCCAGCAGTCTACCGGGGGGCTTTAATGAGCAGTTCTTC
TRBJ1-5,NA,many,TRBV12-3/TRBV12-4,CASSFYLGQPQHF,TGTGCCAGCAGTTTTTACCTGGGTCAGCCCCAGCATTTT
TRBJ2-3,NA,many,TRBV14,CASSQDGSTDTQYF,TGTGCCAGCAGCCAAGACGGGAGCACAGATACGCAGTATTTT
TRBJ1-1,NA,NA,TRBV20-1,CSARLSGGTEAFF,TGCAGTGCTAGACTATCTGGGGGCACTGAAGCTTTCTTT
TRBJ2-2,TRBD1,many,TRBV5-1,CASSPGTGPTGELFF,TGCGCCAGCAGCCCCGGGACAGGACCCACCGGGGAGCTGTTTTTT
TRBJ1-5,TRBD1,few,TRBV19,CASNIGTGGPLNQPQHF,TGTGCCAGTAACATCGGGACAGGGGGACCCCTCAATCAGCCCCAGCATTTT
TRBJ1-6,NA,NA,TRBV20-1,CSARDGLWPGGSPLHF,TGCAGTGCTAGAGATGGGCTGTGGCCGGGTGGATCACCCCTCCACTTT
TRBJ2-3,NA,NA,TRBV7-8,CASSPPGYHTDTQYF,TGTGCCAGCAGCCCTCCGGGTTACCACACAGATACGCAGTATTTT
TRBJ2-5,TRBD2,few,TRBV20-1,CSARLAGAEETQYF,TGCAGTGCTAGATTGGCGGGAGCGGAAGAGACCCAGTACTTC
TRBJ2-1,TRBD2,many,TRBV12-3/TRBV12-4,CASSHWSMVSGGYNEQFF,TGTGCCAGCAGTCACTGGTCGATGGTTAGCGGGGGATACAATGAGCAGTTCTTC